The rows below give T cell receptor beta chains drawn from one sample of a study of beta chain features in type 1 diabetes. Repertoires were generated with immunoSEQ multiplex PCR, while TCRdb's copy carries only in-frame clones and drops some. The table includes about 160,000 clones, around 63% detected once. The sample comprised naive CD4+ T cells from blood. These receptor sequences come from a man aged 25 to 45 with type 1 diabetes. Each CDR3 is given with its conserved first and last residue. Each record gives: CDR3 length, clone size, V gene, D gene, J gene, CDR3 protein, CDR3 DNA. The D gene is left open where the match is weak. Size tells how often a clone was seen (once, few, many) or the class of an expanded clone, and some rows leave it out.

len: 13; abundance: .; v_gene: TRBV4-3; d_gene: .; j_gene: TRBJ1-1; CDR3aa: CASSQEQRTEAFF; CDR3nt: TGCGCCAGCAGCCAAGAGCAGAGGACTGAAGCTTTCTTT
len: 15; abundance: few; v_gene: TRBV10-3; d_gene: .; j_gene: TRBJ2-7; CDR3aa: CAIRDGSGTSYEQYF; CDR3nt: TGTGCCATCAGGGATGGATCCGGCACCTCCTACGAGCAGTACTTC
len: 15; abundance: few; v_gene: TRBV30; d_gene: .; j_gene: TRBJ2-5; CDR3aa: CASTTQTATQETQYF; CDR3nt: TGTGCCTCCACCACACAGACGGCAACTCAAGAGACCCAGTACTTC
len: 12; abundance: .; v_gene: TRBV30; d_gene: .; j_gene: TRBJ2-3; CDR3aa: CAWSVAADTQYF; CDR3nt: TGTGCCTGGAGTGTCGCAGCAGATACGCAGTATTTT
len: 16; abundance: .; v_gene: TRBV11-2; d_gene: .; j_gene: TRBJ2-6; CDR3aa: CASSPRYHSGANVLTF; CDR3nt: TGTGCCAGCAGCCCGCGGTACCACTCTGGGGCCAACGTCCTGACTTTC
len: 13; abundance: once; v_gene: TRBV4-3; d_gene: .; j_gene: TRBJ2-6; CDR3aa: CASSLTQGNVLTF; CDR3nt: TGCGCCAGCAGCCTTACTCAGGGGAACGTCCTGACTTTC
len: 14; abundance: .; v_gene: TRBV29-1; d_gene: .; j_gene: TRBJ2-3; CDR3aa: CSVGDAGYTDTQYF; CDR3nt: TGCAGCGTTGGGGACGCCGGGTACACAGATACGCAGTATTTT
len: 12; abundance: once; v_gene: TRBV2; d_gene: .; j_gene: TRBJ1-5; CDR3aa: CASMGGTEPQHF; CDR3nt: TGTGCCAGCATGGGGGGAACGGAGCCCCAGCATTTT
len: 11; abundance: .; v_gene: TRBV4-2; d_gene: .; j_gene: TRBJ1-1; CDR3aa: CASSQEAEAFF; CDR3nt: TGTGCCAGCAGCCAAGAAGCCGAAGCTTTCTTT
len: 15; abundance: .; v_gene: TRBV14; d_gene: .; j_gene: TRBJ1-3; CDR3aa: CASSQEAGFGNTIYF; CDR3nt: TGTGCCAGCAGCCAAGAAGCCGGGTTTGGAAACACCATATATTTT
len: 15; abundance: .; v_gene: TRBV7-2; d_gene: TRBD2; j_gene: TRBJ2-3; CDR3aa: CASSLSLAGADTQYF; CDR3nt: TGTGCCAGCAGCTTATCCCTAGCGGGGGCAGATACGCAGTATTTT
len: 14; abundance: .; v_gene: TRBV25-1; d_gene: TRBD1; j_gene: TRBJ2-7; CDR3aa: CASRQTGLIDEQYF; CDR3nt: TGTGCCAGCAGACAGACAGGGTTAATCGACGAGCAGTACTTC
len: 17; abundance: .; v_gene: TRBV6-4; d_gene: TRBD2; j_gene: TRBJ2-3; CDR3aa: CASSPMGLAESTDTQYF; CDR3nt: TGTGCCAGCAGCCCCATGGGACTAGCGGAAAGCACAGATACGCAGTATTTT
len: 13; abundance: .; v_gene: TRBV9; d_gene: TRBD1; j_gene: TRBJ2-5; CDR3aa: CATPDRGQETQYF; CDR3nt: TGTGCCACCCCGGACAGGGGCCAAGAGACCCAGTACTTC
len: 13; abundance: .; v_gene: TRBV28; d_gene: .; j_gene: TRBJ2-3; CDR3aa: CASGLGVLDTQYF; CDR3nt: TGTGCCAGCGGCCTAGGGGTCCTTGATACGCAGTATTTT
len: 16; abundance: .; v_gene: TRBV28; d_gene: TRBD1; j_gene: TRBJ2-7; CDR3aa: CASRGGRQGMSYEQYF; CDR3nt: TGTGCCAGCAGGGGCGGTCGACAGGGGATGTCCTACGAGCAGTACTTC
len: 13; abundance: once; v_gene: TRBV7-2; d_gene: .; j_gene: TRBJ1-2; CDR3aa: CASSPDREGGYTF; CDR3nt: TGTGCCAGCAGCCCCGACCGAGAGGGTGGCTACACCTTC